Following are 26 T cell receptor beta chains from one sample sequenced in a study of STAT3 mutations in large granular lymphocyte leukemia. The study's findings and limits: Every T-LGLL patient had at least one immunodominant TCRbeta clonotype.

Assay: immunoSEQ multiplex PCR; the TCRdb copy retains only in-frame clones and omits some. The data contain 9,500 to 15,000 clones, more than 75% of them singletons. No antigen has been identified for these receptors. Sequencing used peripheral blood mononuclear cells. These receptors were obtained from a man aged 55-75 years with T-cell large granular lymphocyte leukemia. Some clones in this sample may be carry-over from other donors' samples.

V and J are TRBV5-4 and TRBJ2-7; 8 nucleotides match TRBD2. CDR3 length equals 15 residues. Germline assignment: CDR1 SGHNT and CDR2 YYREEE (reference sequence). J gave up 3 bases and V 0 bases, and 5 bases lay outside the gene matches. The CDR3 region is CASSLAGGRNYEQYF. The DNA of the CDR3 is TGTGCCAGCAGCTTGGCGGGGGGGAGGAACTACGAGCAGTACTTC.

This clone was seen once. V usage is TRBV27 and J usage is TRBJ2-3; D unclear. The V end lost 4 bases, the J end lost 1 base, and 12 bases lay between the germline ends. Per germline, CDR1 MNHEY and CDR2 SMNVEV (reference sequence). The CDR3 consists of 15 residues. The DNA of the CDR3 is TGTGCCAGCAGTTCCCATTCCGCGGGCACAGATACGCAGTATTTT. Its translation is CASSSHSAGTDTQYF.

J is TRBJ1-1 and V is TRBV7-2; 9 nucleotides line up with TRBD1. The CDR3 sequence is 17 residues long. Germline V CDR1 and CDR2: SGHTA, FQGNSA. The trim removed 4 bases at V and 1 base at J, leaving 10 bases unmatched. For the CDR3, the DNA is TGTGCCAGCAGCTCGGGGACAGGGAAAAGTAGGAACACTGAAGCTTTCTTT. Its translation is CASSSGTGKSRNTEAFF.

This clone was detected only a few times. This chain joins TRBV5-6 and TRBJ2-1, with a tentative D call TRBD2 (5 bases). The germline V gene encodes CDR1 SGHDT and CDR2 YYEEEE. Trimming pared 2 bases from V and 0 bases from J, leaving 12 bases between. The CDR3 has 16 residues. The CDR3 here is CASSLEKRSSYNEQFF. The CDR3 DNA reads TGTGCCAGCAGCTTAGAAAAGCGGAGCTCCTACAATGAGCAGTTCTTC.

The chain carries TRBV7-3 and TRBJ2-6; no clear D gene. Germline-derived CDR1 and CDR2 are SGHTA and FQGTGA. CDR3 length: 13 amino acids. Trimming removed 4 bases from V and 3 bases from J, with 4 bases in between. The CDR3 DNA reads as TGTGCCAGCAGCTCCGGTGGGGCCAACGTCCTGACTTTC. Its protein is CASSSGGANVLTF.

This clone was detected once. CDR3 amino acids: CASSPEDGPNEKLFF. The DNA for the CDR3 is TGTGCCAGCAGCCCCGAGGACGGTCCTAATGAAAAACTGTTTTTT. V and J are TRBV4-2 and TRBJ1-4; D not certain. Trimming left V 4 bases short and J 3 bases short, with 12 bases between. The CDR3 extends over 15 amino acids. Germline loops: CDR1 LGHNA, CDR2 YNFKEQ.

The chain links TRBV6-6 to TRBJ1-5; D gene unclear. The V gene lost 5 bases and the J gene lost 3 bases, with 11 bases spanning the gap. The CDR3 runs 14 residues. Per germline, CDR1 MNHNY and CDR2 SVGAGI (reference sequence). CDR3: CASSNRASNQPQHF. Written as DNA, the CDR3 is TGTGCCAGCAGTAACCGGGCTTCCAATCAGCCCCAGCATTTT.

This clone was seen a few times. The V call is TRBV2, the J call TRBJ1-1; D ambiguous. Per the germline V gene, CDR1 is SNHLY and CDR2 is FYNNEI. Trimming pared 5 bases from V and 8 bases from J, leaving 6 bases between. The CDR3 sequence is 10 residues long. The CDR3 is CASSLQEAFF. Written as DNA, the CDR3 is TGTGCCAGCAGTCTCCAGGAAGCTTTCTTT.

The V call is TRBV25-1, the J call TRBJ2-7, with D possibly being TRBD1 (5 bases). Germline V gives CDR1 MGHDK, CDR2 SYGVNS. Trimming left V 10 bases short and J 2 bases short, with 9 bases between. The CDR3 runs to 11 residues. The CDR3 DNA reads TGTGCCACCAGGGATCCCTACGAGCAGTACTTC. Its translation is CATRDPYEQYF.

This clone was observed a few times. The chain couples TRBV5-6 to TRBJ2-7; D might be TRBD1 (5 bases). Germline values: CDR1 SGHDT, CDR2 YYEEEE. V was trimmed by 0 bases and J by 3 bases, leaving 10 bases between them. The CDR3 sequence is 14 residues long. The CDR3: CASSLGQGRYEQYF. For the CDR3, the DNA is TGTGCCAGCAGCTTGGGCCAGGGCCGCTACGAGCAGTACTTC.

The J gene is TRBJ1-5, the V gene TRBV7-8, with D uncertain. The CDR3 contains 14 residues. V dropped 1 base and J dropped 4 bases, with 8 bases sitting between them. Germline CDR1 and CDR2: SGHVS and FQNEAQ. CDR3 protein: CASSLGAVNQPQHF. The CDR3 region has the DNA TGTGCCAGCAGCTTAGGGGCAGTTAATCAGCCCCAGCATTTT.

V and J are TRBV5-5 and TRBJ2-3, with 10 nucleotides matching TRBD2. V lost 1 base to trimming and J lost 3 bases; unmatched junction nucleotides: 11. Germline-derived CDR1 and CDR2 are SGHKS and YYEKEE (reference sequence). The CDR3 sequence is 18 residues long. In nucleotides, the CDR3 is TGTGCCAGCAGCTTGAAGGGCGCTAGCGGGAGCTGGACAGATACGCAGTATTTT. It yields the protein CASSLKGASGSWTDTQYF.

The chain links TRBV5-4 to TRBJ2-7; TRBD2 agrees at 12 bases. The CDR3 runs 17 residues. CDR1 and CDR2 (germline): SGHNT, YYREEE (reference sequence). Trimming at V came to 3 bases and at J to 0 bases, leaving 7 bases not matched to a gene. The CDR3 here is CASSSGTSGRVSYEQYF. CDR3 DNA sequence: TGTGCCAGCAGCTCCGGGACTAGCGGGCGGGTCTCCTACGAGCAGTACTTC. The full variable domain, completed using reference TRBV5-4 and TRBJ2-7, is ETGVTQSPTHLIKTRGQQVTLRCSSQSGHNTVSWYQQALGQGPQFIFQYYREEENGRGNFPPRFSGLQFPNYSSELNVNALELDDSALYLCASSSGTSGRVSYEQYFGPGTRLTVT.

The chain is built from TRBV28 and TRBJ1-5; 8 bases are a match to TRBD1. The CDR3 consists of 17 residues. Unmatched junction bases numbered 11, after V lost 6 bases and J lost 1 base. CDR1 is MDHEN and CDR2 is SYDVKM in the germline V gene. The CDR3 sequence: CASRQLQGATSNQPQHF. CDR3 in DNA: TGTGCCAGCAGGCAACTCCAGGGGGCGACGAGCAATCAGCCCCAGCATTTT.

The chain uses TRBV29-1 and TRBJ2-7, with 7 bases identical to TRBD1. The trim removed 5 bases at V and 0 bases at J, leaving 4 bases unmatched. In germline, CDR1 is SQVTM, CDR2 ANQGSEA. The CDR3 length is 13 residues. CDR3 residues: CSVIRDSSYEQYF. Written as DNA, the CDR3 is TGCAGCGTTATCCGGGACAGCTCCTACGAGCAGTACTTC.

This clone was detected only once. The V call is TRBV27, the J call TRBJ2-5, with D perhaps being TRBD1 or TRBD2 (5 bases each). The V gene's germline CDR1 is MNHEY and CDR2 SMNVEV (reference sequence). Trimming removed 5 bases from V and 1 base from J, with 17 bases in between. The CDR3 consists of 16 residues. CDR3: CASSVTGRLIQETQYF. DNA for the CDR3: TGTGCCAGCAGTGTGACGGGACGGCTAATCCAAGAGACCCAGTACTTC.

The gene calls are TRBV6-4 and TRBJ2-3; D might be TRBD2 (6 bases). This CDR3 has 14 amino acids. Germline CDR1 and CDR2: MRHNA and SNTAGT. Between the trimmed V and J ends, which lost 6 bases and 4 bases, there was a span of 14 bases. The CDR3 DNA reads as TGTGCCAGCAGGACTAGTCAGACCTCAGATACGCAGTATTTT. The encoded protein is CASRTSQTSDTQYF.

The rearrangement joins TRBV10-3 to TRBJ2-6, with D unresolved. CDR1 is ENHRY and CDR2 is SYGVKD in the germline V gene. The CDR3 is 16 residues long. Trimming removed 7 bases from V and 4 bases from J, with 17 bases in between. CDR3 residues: CAITPRAELGANVLTF. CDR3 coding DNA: TGTGCCATCACCCCGCGAGCCGAACTGGGGGCCAACGTCCTGACTTTC.

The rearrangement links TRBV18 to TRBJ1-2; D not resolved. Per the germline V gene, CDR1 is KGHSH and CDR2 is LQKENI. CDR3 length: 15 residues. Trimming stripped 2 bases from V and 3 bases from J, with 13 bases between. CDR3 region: CASSPSGGEDYGYTF. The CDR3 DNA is TGTGCCAGCTCACCAAGTGGCGGGGAGGACTATGGCTACACCTTC.

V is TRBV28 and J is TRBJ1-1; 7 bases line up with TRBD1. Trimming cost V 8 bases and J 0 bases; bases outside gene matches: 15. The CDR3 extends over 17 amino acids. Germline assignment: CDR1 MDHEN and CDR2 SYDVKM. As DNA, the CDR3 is TGTGCCAGCCCCGCGGGGGGGGACAGCACCATGAACACTGAAGCTTTCTTT. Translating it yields CASPAGGDSTMNTEAFF. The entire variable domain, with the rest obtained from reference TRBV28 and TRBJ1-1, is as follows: DVKVTQSSRYLVKRTGEKVFLECVQDMDHENMFWYRQDPGLGLRLIYFSYDVKMKEKGDIPEGYSVSREKKERFSLILESASTNQTSMYLCASPAGGDSTMNTEAFFGQGTRLTVV.

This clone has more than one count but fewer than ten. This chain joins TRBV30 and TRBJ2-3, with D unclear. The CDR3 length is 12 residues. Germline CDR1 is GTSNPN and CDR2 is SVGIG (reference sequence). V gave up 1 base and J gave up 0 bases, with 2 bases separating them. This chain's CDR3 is CAWSESTDTQYF. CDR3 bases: TGTGCCTGGAGTGAGAGCACAGATACGCAGTATTTT.

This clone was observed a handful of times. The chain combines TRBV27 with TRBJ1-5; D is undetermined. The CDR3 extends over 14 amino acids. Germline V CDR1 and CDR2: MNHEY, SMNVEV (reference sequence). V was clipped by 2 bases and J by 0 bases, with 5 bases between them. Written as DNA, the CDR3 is TGTGCCAGCAGTTTACAGGATAGCAATCAGCCCCAGCATTTT. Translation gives CASSLQDSNQPQHF.

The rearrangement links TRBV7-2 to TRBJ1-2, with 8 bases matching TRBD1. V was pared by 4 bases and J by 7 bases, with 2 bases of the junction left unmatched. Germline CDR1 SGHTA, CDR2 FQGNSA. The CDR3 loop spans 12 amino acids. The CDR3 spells CASSYGQGGYTF. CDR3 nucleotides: TGTGCCAGCAGCTATGGACAGGGTGGCTACACCTTC.

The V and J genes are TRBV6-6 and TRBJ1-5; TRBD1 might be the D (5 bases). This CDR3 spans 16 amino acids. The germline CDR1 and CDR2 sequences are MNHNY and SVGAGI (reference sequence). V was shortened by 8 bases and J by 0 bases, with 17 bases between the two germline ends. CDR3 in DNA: TGTGCCAGCGCCTACGGGACTGATTATAGCAATCAGCCCCAGCATTTT. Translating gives CASAYGTDYSNQPQHF.

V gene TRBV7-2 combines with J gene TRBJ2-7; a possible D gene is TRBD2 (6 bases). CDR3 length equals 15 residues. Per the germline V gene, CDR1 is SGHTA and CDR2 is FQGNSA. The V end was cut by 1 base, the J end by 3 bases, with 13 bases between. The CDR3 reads CASSLDSGTLYEQYF. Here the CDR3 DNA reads TGTGCCAGCAGCTTAGATAGCGGCACGCTCTACGAGCAGTACTTC. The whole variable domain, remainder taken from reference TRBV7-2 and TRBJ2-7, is GAGVSQSPSNKVTEKGKDVELRCDPISGHTALYWYRQSLGQGLEFLIYFQGNSAPDKSGLPSDRFSAERTGGSVSTLTIQRTQQEDSAVYLCASSLDSGTLYEQYFGPGTRLTVT.

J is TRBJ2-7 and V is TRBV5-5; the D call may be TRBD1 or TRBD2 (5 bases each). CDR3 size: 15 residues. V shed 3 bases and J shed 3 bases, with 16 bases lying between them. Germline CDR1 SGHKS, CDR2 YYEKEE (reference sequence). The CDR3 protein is CASSYQGEPFYEQYF. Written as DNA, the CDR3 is TGTGCCAGCAGCTATCAAGGGGAGCCCTTCTACGAGCAGTACTTC.